This record covers a single TCR beta chain. This sample's time point: pretreatment peripheral blood. Patients' urothelial carcinoma was locally advanced or metastatic. Per germline, CDR1 LGHNT and CDR2 FRNRAP. This CDR3 has 17 residues. V was clipped by 7 bases and J by 0 bases; unmatched bases: 10. Sequencing was performed with immunoSEQ multiplex PCR; in TCRdb, only in-frame clones are kept and a portion is missing. The sample holds 38,000 or so clones, just under 85% seen once. The data derive from a study of PD-L1 blockade in urothelial cancer. This sample comprised PBMCs, obtained around atezolizumab (anti-PD-L1) treatment. This receptor was taken from a man aged 80 or over with urothelial cancer. The J gene is TRBJ2-7, the V gene TRBV12-5; TRBD2 agrees at 12 bases. This chain's CDR3 is CASARGTSGPFSYEQYF. Written as DNA, the CDR3 is TGTGCTAGTGCCCGGGGGACTAGCGGGCCTTTCTCCTACGAGCAGTACTTC.